Listed here are 22 T cell receptor beta chains from one sample, sequenced in a study of response to subunit inactivated influenza vaccine. TCRdb fed the RT-PCR reads into MiXCR, producing one record per CDR3 protein. The top ten hold approximately 10% of the sample, which has 650,000 to 800,000 distinct CDR3 sequences, under 20% seen once. The sequencing used PBMCs from blood, collected around 5 days after vaccination. The receptor source for this set is a man between 50 and 59 years old who received an inactivated influenza vaccine.

The gene calls are TRBV28 and TRBJ1-2, with D possibly TRBD1 on 5 matching bases. CDR3 size: 13 residues. Trimming shortened V by 6 bases and J by 4 bases, and 12 bases separated the two germline ends. Germline CDR1 MDHEN, CDR2 SYDVKM. CDR3 loop: CASRLPGPYGYTF. The CDR3 bases are TGTGCCAGCAGACTCCCGGGACCCTATGGCTACACCTTC.

This clonotype was seen a few times. This sequence joins TRBV11-2 and TRBJ1-4; D ambiguous. The V and J ends lost 5 bases and 7 bases respectively, with 14 bases between them. Germline V gene lookup returns CDR1 SGHAT and CDR2 FQNNGV. The CDR3 runs to 14 residues. The DNA of the CDR3 is TGTGCCAGCAGCCCGACGTGGGCGGGTGAAAAACTGTTTTTT. Protein: CASSPTWAGEKLFF.

This clonotype has more than one count but fewer than ten. V usage is TRBV9 and J usage is TRBJ2-5; the D call may be TRBD1 or TRBD2 (5 bases each). V was cut by 6 bases and J by 3 bases, with 15 bases left in between. The CDR3 extends over 14 amino acids. Germline V gene data show CDR1 as SGDLS and CDR2 as YYNGEE. The CDR3 sequence: CASNLGPEKETQYF. CDR3 coding DNA: TGTGCCAGCAACCTGGGACCCGAGAAAGAGACCCAGTACTTC.

This clonotype was counted many times. CDR3 sequence: CASSLQGQGDYEQYF. The CDR3 nucleotides read TGTGCCAGCAGCTTACAGGGACAGGGGGACTACGAGCAGTACTTC. The gene calls are TRBV4-2 and TRBJ2-7; TRBD1 agrees at 11 bases. V dropped 5 bases and J dropped 3; count of bases not matched to a gene: 6. Germline CDR1 is LGHNA and CDR2 is YNFKEQ. The CDR3 sequence is 15 residues long.

The rearrangement uses TRBV28 and TRBJ2-1, with 7 bases identical to TRBD2. CDR1 MDHEN and CDR2 SYDVKM come from the germline V gene. V shed 5 bases, J shed 9 bases, and the junction held 22 bases outside the gene matches. The CDR3 length is 18 residues. CDR3 sequence reads: CASSGISGTPHQRGEQFF. CDR3 DNA: TGTGCCAGCAGTGGAATCTCCGGGACCCCTCATCAGCGGGGTGAGCAGTTCTTC.

This clonotype was picked up a small number of times. This CDR3 reads CASSQGGSVSSYEQYF. CDR3 DNA: TGTGCCAGCAGCCAAGGAGGGTCGGTGAGCTCCTACGAGCAGTACTTC. The chain couples TRBV9 to TRBJ2-7; D perhaps matches TRBD2 (6 bases). This CDR3 comprises 16 residues. Germline-derived CDR1 and CDR2 are SGDLS and YYNGEE. Trimming removed 4 bases from V and 0 bases from J, with 17 bases in between.

This clonotype has just a few counts. The rearrangement joins TRBV28 to TRBJ2-5, with 11 bases matching TRBD1. Germline assignment: CDR1 MDHEN and CDR2 SYDVKM. The CDR3 covers 16 residues. Germline trimming cut 4 bases from V and 5 bases from J; bases unmatched to any gene: 9. In nucleotides, the CDR3 is TGTGCCAGCAGTTCTCCGGGACAGGGGGTTCGGGAGACCCAGTACTTC. Its protein product is CASSSPGQGVRETQYF.

The rearrangement joins TRBV20-1 to TRBJ2-3, with 15 bases aligning to TRBD2. This CDR3 has 17 amino acids. V shed 3 bases, J shed 0 bases, and the junction held 4 bases outside the gene matches. Germline CDR1 is DFQATT and CDR2 is SNEGSKA (reference sequence). The CDR3 DNA is TGCAGTGCTAGCGGACTAGCGGGGGGGTCTAGCACAGATACGCAGTATTTT. Its translation is CSASGLAGGSSTDTQYF.

This chain connects TRBV12-3 or TRBV12-4 to TRBJ2-5, with D perhaps matching TRBD2 (6 bases). V was shortened by 4 bases and J by 9 bases, with 18 bases between the two germline ends. CDR3 size: 14 residues. The CDR3 bases are TGTGCCAGCAGTTCGCGCGGGACTGAAGGTGCCCAGTACTTC. It is translated as CASSSRGTEGAQYF.

About this clonotype: Possible read error: a much larger clone is one base away. The CDR3 DNA follows: TGCAGCGTTAACAGGGACTATGGCTACACCTTC. Its protein product is CSVNRDYGYTF. The chain carries TRBV29-1 and TRBJ1-2, with D perhaps TRBD1 (6 bases). V lost 5 bases and J lost 3, with 7 bases in between. This CDR3 comprises 11 residues. Germline CDR1 and CDR2: SQVTM and ANQGSEA.

This clonotype was picked up many times. This chain connects TRBV14 to TRBJ2-3; weak D call: TRBD1 (6 bases). The V end lost 0 bases, the J end lost 0 bases, and 10 bases lay between the germline ends. Looked up from germline, CDR1 is SGHDN and CDR2 is FVKESK. CDR3 size: 16 residues. The CDR3: CASSQDRTASTDTQYF. For the CDR3, the DNA is TGTGCCAGCAGCCAAGATCGGACAGCGAGCACAGATACGCAGTATTTT.

The V gene is TRBV7-2, the J gene TRBJ2-1; a possible D gene is TRBD2 (5 bases). V was clipped by 6 bases and J by 2 bases, with 14 bases between them. CDR1 SGHTA and CDR2 FQGNSA come from the germline V gene. The CDR3 is made up of 15 amino acids. The CDR3 is CASRPLGWAYNEQFF. CDR3 bases: TGTGCCAGCAGACCACTAGGCTGGGCCTACAATGAGCAGTTCTTC.

In this sample, this clonotype turned up many times. The J gene is TRBJ2-7, the V gene TRBV20-1; D is ambiguous. The CDR3 extends over 16 amino acids. The germline gives CDR1 DFQATT, CDR2 SNEGSKA (reference sequence). The V end lost 0 bases, the J end lost 4 bases, and 19 bases lay between the germline ends. Here the CDR3 reads CSAREPHKGAIYEQYF. In DNA form, the CDR3 reads TGCAGTGCTAGAGAACCCCATAAGGGTGCGATTTACGAGCAGTACTTC.

This clonotype was observed a few times. The chain links TRBV5-5 to TRBJ2-7, with D tentatively TRBD2 (5 bases). Germline CDR1 SGHKS, CDR2 YYEKEE (reference sequence). V gave up 4 bases and J gave up 4 bases, with 12 bases separating them. The CDR3 is 13 amino acids. The CDR3 protein is CASSIAFGYEQYF. CDR3 in DNA: TGTGCCAGCAGCATAGCGTTCGGGTACGAGCAGTACTTC.

The DNA for the CDR3 is TGTGCCAGCAGCTCGCCGGGACAGGGGTTTCATTCACCCCTCCACTTT. This translates into CASSSPGQGFHSPLHF. The rearrangement joins TRBV7-9 to TRBJ1-6; TRBD1 agrees at 10 bases. CDR3 size: 16 residues. The V and J ends lost 4 bases and 8 bases, in that order; junction bases with no gene match: 8. Germline CDR1 is SEHNR and CDR2 is FQNEAQ (reference sequence). The full variable domain, its missing parts supplied by reference TRBV7-9 and TRBJ1-6, is DTGVSQNPRHKITKRGQNVTFRCDPISEHNRLYWYRQTLGQGPEFLTYFQNEAQLEKSRLLSDRFSAERPKGSFSTLEIQRTEQGDSAMYLCASSSPGQGFHSPLHFGNGTRLTVT.

The V gene is TRBV20-1, the J gene TRBJ2-5, with TRBD1 as a possible D gene (6 bases). V gave up 6 bases and J gave up 0 bases, with 11 bases separating them. This CDR3 has 13 amino acids. Per the germline V gene, CDR1 is DFQATT and CDR2 is SNEGSKA (reference sequence). CDR3 nucleotide sequence: TGCAGTGCCGAGGACAGCTACCAAGAGACCCAGTACTTC. It specifies CSAEDSYQETQYF.

This rearrangement joins TRBV6-5 to TRBJ2-7, with D hard to call. Germline V gives CDR1 MNHEY, CDR2 SVGAGI. The V gene lost 6 bases and the J gene lost 0 bases, with 6 bases spanning the gap. This CDR3 region has 12 residues. This CDR3 reads CASRRTSYEQYF. The CDR3 nucleotides are TGTGCCAGCAGGCGGACCTCCTACGAGCAGTACTTC.

This clonotype was seen only a few times. V usage is TRBV4-2 and J usage is TRBJ2-3; maybe TRBD2 (5 bases). The CDR3 has 16 amino acids. Germline V gene lookup returns CDR1 LGHNA and CDR2 YNFKEQ. The ends were cut back, 1 base at V and 0 bases at J, with 11 bases in the middle. CDR3 in amino acids: CASSQVSGDSTDTQYF. The CDR3 DNA reads TGTGCCAGCAGCCAAGTTTCCGGGGATAGCACAGATACGCAGTATTTT.

This clonotype has more than one count but fewer than ten. V gene TRBV7-2 combines with J gene TRBJ2-4, with 10 bases lining up with TRBD1. Germline V gives CDR1 SGHTA, CDR2 FQGNSA. The V gene end was trimmed by 5 bases and the J gene end by 6 bases; junction bases not matched to a gene: 7. The length of the CDR3 is 15 residues. The CDR3 DNA reads as TGTGCCAGCAGCCGGGACAGGGGACGAGTAAACATTCAGTACTTC. This translates into CASSRDRGRVNIQYF.

This clonotype was found many times. V gene TRBV7-9 combines with J gene TRBJ2-3, with 12 bases identical to TRBD2. The CDR3 loop spans 17 amino acids. CDR1 and CDR2 from the germline V gene are SEHNR and FQNEAQ (reference sequence). The ends lost 2 bases at V and 5 bases at J; junction bases unmatched: 8. CDR3 loop: CASSLLALLAGGDTQYF. The DNA for the CDR3 is TGTGCCAGCAGCTTACTCGCCCTACTAGCGGGAGGAGATACGCAGTATTTT.

This chain connects TRBV20-1 to TRBJ2-7; perhaps TRBD1 as D (6 bases). The CDR3 is 15 residues long. Germline loops: CDR1 DFQATT, CDR2 SNEGSKA (reference sequence). Trimming removed 5 bases from V and 0 bases from J, with 17 bases in between. The CDR3 loop is CSAQPRQVISYEQYF. As DNA, the CDR3 is TGCAGTGCTCAACCTCGACAGGTCATCTCCTACGAGCAGTACTTC.

J is TRBJ1-1 and V is TRBV6-5; D unclear. Germline V gene sequence: CDR1 MNHEY, CDR2 SVGAGI. The ends were cut back, 0 bases at V and 9 bases at J, with 8 bases in the middle. The CDR3 length is 12 residues. CDR3 region: CASSYSGQKAFF. In DNA, the CDR3 is TGTGCCAGCAGTTACTCGGGCCAGAAAGCTTTCTTT.